The present TCR beta chain was sequenced within a study of T cell responses to AZD1222 COVID-19 vaccine. Study-wide results and caveats: Clonal diversity was possibly underestimated, and white British individuals and females predominated among donors.

About this clone itself: What it binds is unknown.

Pooling covered second doses at about 4 or about 12 weeks. CDR1 is MNHEY and CDR2 is SMNVEV in the germline V gene (reference sequence). V dropped 7 bases and J dropped 3 bases, with 15 bases sitting between them. The CDR3 is 14 amino acids. TCRdb keeps only in-frame clones here, not all; method: immunoSEQ multiplex PCR. The repertoire includes approximately 140,000 clones, approximately 92% of them detected once, and 3% to 3.5% sits in the top ten. The sample consisted of peripheral blood, taken 28 days after the second AZD1222 dose. The chain is built from TRBV27 and TRBJ1-1; D might be TRBD1 (5 bases). The source of this sequence is an adult who received the AZD1222 COVID-19 vaccine. The CDR3 loop reads CASTPGGKDTEAFF. The CDR3 DNA sequence: TGTGCCAGCACTCCCGGGGGGAAGGACACTGAAGCTTTCTTT.